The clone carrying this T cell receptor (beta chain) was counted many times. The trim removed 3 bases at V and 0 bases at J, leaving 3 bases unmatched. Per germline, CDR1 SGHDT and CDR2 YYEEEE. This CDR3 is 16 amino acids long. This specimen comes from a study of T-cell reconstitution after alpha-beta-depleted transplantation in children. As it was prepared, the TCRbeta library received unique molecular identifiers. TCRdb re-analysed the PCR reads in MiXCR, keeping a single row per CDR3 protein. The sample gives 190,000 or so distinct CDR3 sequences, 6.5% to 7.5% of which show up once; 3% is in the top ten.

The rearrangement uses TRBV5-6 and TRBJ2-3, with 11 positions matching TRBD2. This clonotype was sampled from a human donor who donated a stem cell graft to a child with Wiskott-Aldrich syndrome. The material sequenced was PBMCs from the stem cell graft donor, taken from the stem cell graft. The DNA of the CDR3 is TGTGCCAGCAGCTCCCGACTAGCGGGGAGCACAGATACGCAGTATTTT. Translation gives CASSSRLAGSTDTQYF.